This TCR beta chain was sequenced for a study of T cell responses to AZD1222 COVID-19 vaccine. The ends lost 7 bases at V and 5 bases at J; junction bases unmatched: 6. CDR1 is SNHLY and CDR2 is FYNNEI in the germline V gene. The CDR3 has 15 amino acids. This clone was counted between two and nine times. The antigen is undetermined. Profiling relied on immunoSEQ multiplex PCR, and the TCRdb table lists in-frame clones only, not all of them. The profile shows 100,000 to 150,000 clones, about 89% of them singletons. Points from the study as a whole: The donor cohort was predominantly white British with a female majority, and clonal diversity may have been underestimated. Spike was spanned by vaccine-associated CD4 TCRs, which were dominant at 160-218 and 743-854. Baseline seropositivity occurred in only a handful of AZD1222 recipients.

The origin of this receptor is an adult in good health. This specimen consisted of peripheral blood, obtained on day 0 of MenACWY control vaccination. This chain uses TRBV2 with TRBJ2-3, with 13 positions matching TRBD2. CDR3 residues: CASNGLAGAVDTQYF. CDR3 nucleotide sequence: TGTGCCAGCAACGGACTAGCGGGAGCGGTAGATACGCAGTATTTT.